This TCR beta chain was observed in a study of T cell responses to AZD1222 COVID-19 vaccine. Sequencing was performed with immunoSEQ multiplex PCR; in TCRdb, only in-frame clones are kept and a portion is missing. There are 110,000 to 150,000 clones in the sample; 90% to 95% occur only once, and around 10% lies in the top ten. Notes on this clone: Its matching antigen is unknown.

General observations from the study: In the spike-specific TCR repertoire, nearly half reportedly target unmutated variant regions. Donor demographics were predominantly white British with a female majority; clonal diversity may be underestimated. Repertoire collection took place solely once the T cell response had peaked.

V lost 3 bases, J lost 3 bases, and 9 bases lay in between. The germline V gene encodes CDR1 SNHLY and CDR2 FYNNEI. The CDR3 length is 13 residues. Sequences were derived from peripheral blood, sampled after recovery from COVID-19. The rearrangement links TRBV2 to TRBJ2-7, with D possibly being TRBD2 (6 bases). This clonotype originated in an adult who had recovered from COVID-19. The CDR3 nucleotides read TGTGCCAGCAGTGATAAGGGAGGCTACGAGCAGTACTTC. Translating gives CASSDKGGYEQYF.